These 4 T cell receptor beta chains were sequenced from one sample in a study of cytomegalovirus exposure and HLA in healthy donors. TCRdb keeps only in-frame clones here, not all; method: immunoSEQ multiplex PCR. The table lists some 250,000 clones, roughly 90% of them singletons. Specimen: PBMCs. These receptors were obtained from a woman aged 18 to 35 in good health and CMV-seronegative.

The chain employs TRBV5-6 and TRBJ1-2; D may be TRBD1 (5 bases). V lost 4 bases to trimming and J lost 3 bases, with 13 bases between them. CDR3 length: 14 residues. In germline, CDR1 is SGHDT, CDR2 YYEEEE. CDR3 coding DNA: TGTGCCAGCAGCCCCCATGGAGGGGACTATGGCTACACCTTC. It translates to CASSPHGGDYGYTF.

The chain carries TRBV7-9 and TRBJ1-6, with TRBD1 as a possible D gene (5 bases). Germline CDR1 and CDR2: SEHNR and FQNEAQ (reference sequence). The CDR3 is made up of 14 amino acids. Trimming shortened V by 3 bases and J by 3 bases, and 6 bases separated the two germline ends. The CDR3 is CASSFRDYNSPLHF. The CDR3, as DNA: TGTGCCAGCAGCTTCAGGGACTATAATTCACCCCTCCACTTT.

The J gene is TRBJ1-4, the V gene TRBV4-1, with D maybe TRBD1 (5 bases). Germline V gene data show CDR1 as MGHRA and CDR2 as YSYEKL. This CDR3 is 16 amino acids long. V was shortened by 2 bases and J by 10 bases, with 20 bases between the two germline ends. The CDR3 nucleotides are TGCGCCAGCAGCCAACCCCCGGAGGGCACCGGGGGAAAACTGTTTTTT. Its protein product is CASSQPPEGTGGKLFF.

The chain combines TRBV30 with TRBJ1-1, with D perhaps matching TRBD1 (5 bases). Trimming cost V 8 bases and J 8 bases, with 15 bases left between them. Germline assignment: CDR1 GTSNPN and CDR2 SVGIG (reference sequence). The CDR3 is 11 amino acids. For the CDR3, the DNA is TGTGCCGGGGGGGTAGCGAGGGAAGCTTTCTTT. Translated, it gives CAGGVAREAFF.